One and the same sample provided the 11 T cell receptor beta chains below, sequenced in a study of blood T cell repertoires in COVID-19. The assay was immunoSEQ multiplex PCR, and TCRdb's table has in-frame clones only and misses some. The top ten hold less than 4.5% of the sample, which has fewer than 350,000 clones, around four fifths seen once. The sequenced sample was peripheral blood. Receptors were obtained from a woman between 50 and 59 years old with active or convalescent COVID-19.

The CDR3 nucleotides read TGTGCCAGAAGCCCCTTCTACCCCTCATCTAATGAAAAACTGTTTTTT. This translates into CARSPFYPSSNEKLFF. The chain recombines TRBV5-3 with TRBJ1-4; D unresolved. TRBV5-3 is classed as an ORF, of uncertain function. The CDR3 is made up of 16 amino acids. Trimming pared 4 bases from V and 3 bases from J, leaving 16 bases between.

DNA of the CDR3: TGTGCCAGCAGTTTATACTCGCCAGGGGGTCTCTCCTATAATTCACCCCTCCACTTT. It specifies CASSLYSPGGLSYNSPLHF. V is TRBV28 and J is TRBJ1-6; 7 bases line up with TRBD1. J gave up 0 bases and V 1 base, and 9 bases lay outside the gene matches. The germline CDR1 and CDR2 sequences are MDHEN and SYDVKM. CDR3 length equals 19 residues.

The chain uses TRBV12-3 or TRBV12-4 and TRBJ2-4; D is unclear. This CDR3 comprises 13 residues. V lost 6 bases, J lost 3 bases, and 9 bases lay in between. The CDR3 DNA reads TGTGCCAGCAGCACCCACAACAAAAACATTCAGTACTTC. The encoded protein is CASSTHNKNIQYF.

The V call is TRBV6-2 or TRBV6-3, the J call TRBJ2-2; D uncertain. Germline CDR1 and CDR2: MNHEY and SVGEGT. Trimming stripped 2 bases from V and 7 bases from J, with 8 bases between. CDR3 length equals 13 residues. The CDR3 region has the DNA TGTGCCAGCAGTTACCTTCAGTTCGGGGAGCTGTTTTTT. It yields the protein CASSYLQFGELFF.

A few counts support this clone. The CDR3 bases are TGCGCCAGCAGTGACCCGGGACAGGGAACCGGGGAGCTGTTTTTT. It translates to CASSDPGQGTGELFF. The chain combines TRBV10-1 with TRBJ2-2; 9 bases line up with TRBD1. CDR1 and CDR2 from the germline V gene are WNHNN and SYGVQD (reference sequence). J was trimmed by 5 bases and V by 3 bases; bases with no gene match: 4. The CDR3 consists of 15 residues.

The J gene is TRBJ1-6, the V gene TRBV27; the match to TRBD1 covers 11 bases. V lost 5 bases, J lost 9 bases, and 3 bases stayed unmatched. The CDR3 totals 14 residues. Germline values: CDR1 MNHEY, CDR2 SMNVEV (reference sequence). The CDR3 bases are TGTGCCAGCAGTCTGGGACAGGGGGGTTCACCCCTCCACTTT. The encoded protein is CASSLGQGGSPLHF.

This sequence joins TRBV6-5 and TRBJ2-1, with 7 nucleotides matching TRBD1. Germline CDR1 is MNHEY and CDR2 is SVGAGI. Germline trimming cut 0 bases from V and 8 bases from J; bases unmatched to any gene: 7. There are 15 residues in the CDR3. This CDR3 reads CASSYSKGQIYEQFF. For the CDR3, the DNA is TGTGCCAGCAGTTACTCAAAGGGACAGATTTATGAGCAGTTCTTC.

This chain connects TRBV7-2 to TRBJ2-1; D is possibly TRBD1 (6 bases). The germline V gene has CDR1 SGHTA and CDR2 FQGNSA. Trimming left V 7 bases short and J 6 bases short, with 16 bases between. The CDR3 consists of 14 residues. The CDR3 sequence: CASTRQAVGNEQFF. In nucleotides, the CDR3 is TGTGCCAGCACTCGACAGGCCGTCGGCAATGAGCAGTTCTTC.

The rearrangement uses TRBV12-3 or TRBV12-4 and TRBJ1-5; the D gene is possibly TRBD1 (5 bases). The V and J ends lost 8 bases and 9 bases respectively, with 17 bases between them. CDR3 size: 13 residues. The DNA for the CDR3 is TGTGCCAGCGAGTCAGGGCTCCAAGGGCCCCAGCATTTT. Amino acid sequence: CASESGLQGPQHF.

This chain uses TRBV7-2 with TRBJ2-5; 12 bases agree with TRBD2. The V gene's germline CDR1 is SGHTA and CDR2 FQGNSA. The CDR3 has 15 amino acids. With 2 bases clipped from V and 5 bases from J, the junction kept 3 bases outside the gene matches. This chain's CDR3 is CASSLRLAGVETQYF. CDR3 in DNA: TGTGCCAGCAGCTTACGACTAGCGGGAGTGGAGACCCAGTACTTC.

The chain is built from TRBV18 and TRBJ2-2, with D uncertain. The CDR3 covers 15 residues. Trimming removed 2 bases at V and 7 bases at J, with 14 bases between. CDR1 is KGHSH and CDR2 is LQKENI in the germline V gene. The CDR3 loop reads CASSPIGSYSGELFF. The CDR3 coding sequence is TGTGCCAGCTCACCAATTGGATCCTACAGCGGGGAGCTGTTTTTT.